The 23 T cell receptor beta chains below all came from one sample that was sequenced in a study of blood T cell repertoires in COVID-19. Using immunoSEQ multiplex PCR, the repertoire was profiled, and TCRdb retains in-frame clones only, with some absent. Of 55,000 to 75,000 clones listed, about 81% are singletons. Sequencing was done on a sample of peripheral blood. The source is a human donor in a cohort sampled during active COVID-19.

CDR3 amino acids: CASSSALGQEKNQPQHF. The CDR3 region has the DNA TGTGCCAGCAGCTCGGCCCTGGGACAGGAGAAAAATCAGCCCCAGCATTTT. This chain joins TRBV7-9 and TRBJ1-5; the match to TRBD1 covers 8 bases. This CDR3 has 17 residues. In germline, CDR1 is SEHNR, CDR2 FQNEAQ (reference sequence). V trimming: 4 bases; J trimming: 4 bases; junction bases outside the gene matches: 12.

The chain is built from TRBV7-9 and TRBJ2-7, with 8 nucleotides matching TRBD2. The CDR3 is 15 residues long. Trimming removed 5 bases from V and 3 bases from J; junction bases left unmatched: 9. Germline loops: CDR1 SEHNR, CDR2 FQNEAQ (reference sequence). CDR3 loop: CASSVSGKPNYEQYF. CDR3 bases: TGTGCCAGCAGCGTTAGCGGGAAACCGAACTACGAGCAGTACTTC.

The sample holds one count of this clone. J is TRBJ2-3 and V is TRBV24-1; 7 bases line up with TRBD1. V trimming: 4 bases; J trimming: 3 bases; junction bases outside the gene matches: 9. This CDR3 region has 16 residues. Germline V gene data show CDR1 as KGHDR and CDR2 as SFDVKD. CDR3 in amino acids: CATSDMTGFGTDTQYF. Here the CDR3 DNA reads TGTGCCACCAGTGACATGACAGGGTTCGGGACAGATACGCAGTATTTT.

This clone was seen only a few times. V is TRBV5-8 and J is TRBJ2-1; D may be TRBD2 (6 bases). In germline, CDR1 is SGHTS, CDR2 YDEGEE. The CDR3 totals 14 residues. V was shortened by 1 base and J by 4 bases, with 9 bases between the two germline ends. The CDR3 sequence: CASSLSGRYNEQFF. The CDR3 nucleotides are TGTGCCAGCAGCTTGAGCGGGCGTTACAATGAGCAGTTCTTC. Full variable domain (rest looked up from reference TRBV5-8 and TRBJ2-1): EAGVTQSPTHLIKTRGQQATLRCSPISGHTSVYWYQQALGLGLQFLLWYDEGEERNRGNFPPRFSGRQFPNYSSELNVNALELEDSALYLCASSLSGRYNEQFFGPGTRLTVL.

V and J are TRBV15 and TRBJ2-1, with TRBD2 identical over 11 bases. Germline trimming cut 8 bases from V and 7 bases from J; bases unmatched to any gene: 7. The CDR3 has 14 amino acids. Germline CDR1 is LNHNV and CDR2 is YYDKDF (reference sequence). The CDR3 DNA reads TGTGCCACCGGTACTAGCGGGAGTTGGAATGAGCAGTTCTTC. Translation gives CATGTSGSWNEQFF.

Here the CDR3 DNA reads TGTGCCACCAGTGAAACAGGGAATCAGCCCCAGCATTTT. Translated, it gives CATSETGNQPQHF. The genes are TRBV24-1 and TRBJ1-5, with D tentatively TRBD1 (6 bases). The V end lost 4 bases, the J end lost 4 bases, and 7 bases lay between the germline ends. This CDR3 comprises 13 residues. The germline V gene encodes CDR1 KGHDR and CDR2 SFDVKD.

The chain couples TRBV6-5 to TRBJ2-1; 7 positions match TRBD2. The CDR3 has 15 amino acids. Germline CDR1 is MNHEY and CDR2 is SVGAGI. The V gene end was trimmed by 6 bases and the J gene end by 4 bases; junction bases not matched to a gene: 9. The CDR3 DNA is TGTGCCAGCAGAACCGGGACTACCCGATACAATGAGCAGTTCTTC. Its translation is CASRTGTTRYNEQFF.

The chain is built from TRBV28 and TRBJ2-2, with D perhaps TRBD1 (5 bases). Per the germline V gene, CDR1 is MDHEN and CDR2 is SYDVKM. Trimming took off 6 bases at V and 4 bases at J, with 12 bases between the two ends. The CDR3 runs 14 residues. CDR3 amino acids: CASRIQGSTGELFF. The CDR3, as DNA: TGTGCCAGCAGAATTCAGGGTTCCACCGGGGAGCTGTTTTTT.

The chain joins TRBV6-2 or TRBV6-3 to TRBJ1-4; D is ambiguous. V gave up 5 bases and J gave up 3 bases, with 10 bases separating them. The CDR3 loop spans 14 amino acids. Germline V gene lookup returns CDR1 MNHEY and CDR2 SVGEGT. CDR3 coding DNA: TGTGCCAGCAGTCGAACAGAACCTAATGAAAAACTGTTTTTT. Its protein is CASSRTEPNEKLFF.

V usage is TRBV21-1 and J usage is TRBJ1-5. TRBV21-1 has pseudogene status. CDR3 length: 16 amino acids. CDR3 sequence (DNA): TGTGCCAGCAGCAAAAGGGGGGGGATCATTGATCAGCCCCAGCATTTT. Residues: CASSKRGGIIDQPQHF.

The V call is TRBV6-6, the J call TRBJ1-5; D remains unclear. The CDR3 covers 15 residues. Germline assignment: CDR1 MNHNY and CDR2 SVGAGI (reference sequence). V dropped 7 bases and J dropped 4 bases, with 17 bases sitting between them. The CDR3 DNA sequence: TGTGCCAGCAACGTTCCCCTGGCGGGAAATCAGCCCCAGCATTTT. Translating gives CASNVPLAGNQPQHF.

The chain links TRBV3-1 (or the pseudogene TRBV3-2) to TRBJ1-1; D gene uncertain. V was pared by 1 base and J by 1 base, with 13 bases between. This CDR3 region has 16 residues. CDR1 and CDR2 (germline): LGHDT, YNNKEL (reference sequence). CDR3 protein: CASSQGGGRANTEAFF. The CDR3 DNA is TGTGCCAGCAGCCAAGGGGGTGGGAGGGCGAACACTGAAGCTTTCTTT.

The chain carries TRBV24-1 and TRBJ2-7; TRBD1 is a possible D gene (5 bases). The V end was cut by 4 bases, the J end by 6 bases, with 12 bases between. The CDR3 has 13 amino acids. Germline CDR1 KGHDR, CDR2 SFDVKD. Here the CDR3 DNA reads TGTGCCACCAGTGAGCCAGGGAAATCCGAGCAGTACTTC. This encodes CATSEPGKSEQYF.

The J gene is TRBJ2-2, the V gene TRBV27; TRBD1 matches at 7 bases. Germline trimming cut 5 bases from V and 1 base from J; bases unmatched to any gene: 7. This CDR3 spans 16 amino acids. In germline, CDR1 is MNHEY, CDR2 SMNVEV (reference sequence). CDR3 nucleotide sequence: TGTGCCAGCAGTCCAGGACAGGCTCGGAACACCGGGGAGCTGTTTTTT. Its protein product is CASSPGQARNTGELFF.

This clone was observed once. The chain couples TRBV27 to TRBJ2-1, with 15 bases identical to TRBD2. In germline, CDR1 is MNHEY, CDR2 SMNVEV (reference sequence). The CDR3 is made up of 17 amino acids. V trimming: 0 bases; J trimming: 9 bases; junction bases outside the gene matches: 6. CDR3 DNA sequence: TGTGCCAGCAGTTTATCGGGGACTAGCGGGAGGCTGGCTGAGCAGTTCTTC. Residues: CASSLSGTSGRLAEQFF.

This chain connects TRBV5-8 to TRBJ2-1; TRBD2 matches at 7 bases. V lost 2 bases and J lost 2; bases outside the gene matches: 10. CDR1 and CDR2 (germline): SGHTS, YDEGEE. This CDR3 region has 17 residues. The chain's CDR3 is CASSLAMGEGPYNEQFF. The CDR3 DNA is TGTGCCAGCAGCTTAGCGATGGGGGAGGGCCCCTACAATGAGCAGTTCTTC.

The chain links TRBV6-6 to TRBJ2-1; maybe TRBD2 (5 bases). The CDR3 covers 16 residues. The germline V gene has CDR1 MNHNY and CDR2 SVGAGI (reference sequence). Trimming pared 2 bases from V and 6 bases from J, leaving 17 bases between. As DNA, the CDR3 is TGTGCCAGCAGTTACACCTCCCCATCACTAGGCAATGAGCAGTTCTTC. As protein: CASSYTSPSLGNEQFF.

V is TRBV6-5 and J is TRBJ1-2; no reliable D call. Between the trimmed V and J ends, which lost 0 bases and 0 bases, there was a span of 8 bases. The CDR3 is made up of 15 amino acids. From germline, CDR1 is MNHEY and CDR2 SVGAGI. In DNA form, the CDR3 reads TGTGCCAGCAGTTACTCTCCGGCGGCTAACTATGGCTACACCTTC. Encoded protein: CASSYSPAANYGYTF.

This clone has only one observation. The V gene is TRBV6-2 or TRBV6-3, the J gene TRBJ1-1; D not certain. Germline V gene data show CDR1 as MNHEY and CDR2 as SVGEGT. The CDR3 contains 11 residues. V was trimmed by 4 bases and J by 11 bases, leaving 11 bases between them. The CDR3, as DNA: TGTGCCAGCAGTTCACAACTAACGGCTTTCTTT. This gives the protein CASSSQLTAFF.

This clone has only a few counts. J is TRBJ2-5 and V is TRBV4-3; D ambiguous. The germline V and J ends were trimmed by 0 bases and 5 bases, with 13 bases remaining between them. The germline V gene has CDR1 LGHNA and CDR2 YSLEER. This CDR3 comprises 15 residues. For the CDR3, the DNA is TGCGCCAGCAGCCAAGATCCCGCCGGCAGGGAGACCCAGTACTTC. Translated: CASSQDPAGRETQYF.

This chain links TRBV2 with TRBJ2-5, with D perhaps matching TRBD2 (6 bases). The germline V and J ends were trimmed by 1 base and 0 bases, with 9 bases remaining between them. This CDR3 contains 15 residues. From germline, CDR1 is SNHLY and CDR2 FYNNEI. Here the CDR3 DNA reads TGTGCCAGCAGTGAAGGTCTAGCGAACCAAGAGACCCAGTACTTC. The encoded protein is CASSEGLANQETQYF.

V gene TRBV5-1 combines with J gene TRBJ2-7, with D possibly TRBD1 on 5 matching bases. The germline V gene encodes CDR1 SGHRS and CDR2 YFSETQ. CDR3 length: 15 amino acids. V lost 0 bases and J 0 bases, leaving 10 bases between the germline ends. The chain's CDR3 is CASSLGQGSSYEQYF. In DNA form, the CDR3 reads TGCGCCAGCAGCTTGGGCCAGGGTAGCTCCTACGAGCAGTACTTC.

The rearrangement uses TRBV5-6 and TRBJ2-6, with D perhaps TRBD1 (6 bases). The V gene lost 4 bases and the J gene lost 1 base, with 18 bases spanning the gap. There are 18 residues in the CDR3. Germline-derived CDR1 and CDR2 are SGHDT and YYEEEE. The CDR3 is CASSAAGTLVSGANVLTF. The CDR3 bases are TGTGCCAGCAGCGCAGCCGGGACACTCGTGTCTGGGGCCAACGTCCTGACTTTC.